The 10 T cell receptor beta chains below all came from one sample that was sequenced in a study of OX40 agonist ivuxolimab in advanced cancers. Using immunoSEQ multiplex PCR, the repertoire was profiled, and TCRdb retains in-frame clones only, with some absent. This sample carries 55,000 to 70,000 clones, approximately 90% of them seen once, and the ten largest clones take more than 7.5%. The sequencing here drew on CD4+ or CD8+ T cells sorted from blood, taken in a trial of the OX40 agonist ivuxolimab. The receptors stem from an adult with an advanced solid tumor such as melanoma, head and neck, liver or kidney cancer.

This chain uses TRBV6-5 with TRBJ2-2, with TRBD1 matching over 9 bases. CDR3 length: 15 residues. V shed 5 bases, J shed 10 bases, and the junction held 11 bases outside the gene matches. Germline V gene sequence: CDR1 MNHEY, CDR2 SVGAGI. This chain's CDR3 is CASSTGDREVEELFF. The DNA of the CDR3 is TGTGCCAGCAGTACGGGGGACAGGGAAGTTGAGGAGCTGTTTTTT.

V gene TRBV9 combines with J gene TRBJ2-7; D is perhaps TRBD1 (5 bases). V was pared by 0 bases and J by 2 bases, with 9 bases between. Germline V gene sequence: CDR1 SGDLS, CDR2 YYNGEE. This CDR3 region has 14 residues. The CDR3 nucleotides are TGTGCCAGCAGCGTAGGGGGCTTTACCTACGAGCAGTACTTC. Translated, it gives CASSVGGFTYEQYF.

The rearrangement uses TRBV7-6 and TRBJ2-1; D may be TRBD2 (6 bases). V was clipped by 0 bases and J by 6 bases, with 12 bases between them. There are 15 residues in the CDR3. Germline V gives CDR1 SGHVS, CDR2 FNYEAQ. CDR3 bases: TGTGCCAGCAGCTTAGCTGGAGGGATCGGCAATGAGCAGTTCTTC. It is translated as CASSLAGGIGNEQFF.

This sequence joins TRBV13 and TRBJ2-7; no clear D. The germline V and J ends were trimmed by 4 bases and 2 bases, with 6 bases remaining between them. Germline CDR1 is PRHDT and CDR2 is FYEKMQ (reference sequence). CDR3 size: 12 residues. The CDR3 reads CASSSITYEQYF. The DNA for the CDR3 is TGTGCCAGCAGCTCTATAACCTACGAGCAGTACTTC.

V gene TRBV21-1 combines with J gene TRBJ1-5; the D call TRBD1 from the table was never checked on the DNA. TRBV21-1 counts as a pseudogene. The CDR3 totals 17 residues. CDR3 in DNA: TGTGCCAGCAGCCCTAGAGGGTCCCAGGGGCACAATCAGCCCCAGCATTTT. As protein: CASSPRGSQGHNQPQHF.

V usage is TRBV5-1 and J usage is TRBJ2-7, with 8 bases identical to TRBD1. Unmatched junction bases numbered 9, after V lost 1 base and J lost 6 bases. CDR1 and CDR2 (germline): SGHRS, YFSETQ. The CDR3 consists of 15 residues. The CDR3 DNA follows: TGCGCCAGCAGCTTGTTTACAGGGGGTGGAAGCGAGCAGTACTTC. This translates into CASSLFTGGGSEQYF.

The genes are TRBV19 and TRBJ2-1; 9 nucleotides line up with TRBD2. V shed 1 base and J 4 bases; nucleotides not matched to a gene: 14. The CDR3 has 19 amino acids. Germline V gene data show CDR1 as LNHDA and CDR2 as SQIVND (reference sequence). The CDR3 sequence is CASSIASSPGLAAYNEQFF. The CDR3 DNA follows: TGTGCCAGTAGTATAGCCTCTTCCCCGGGACTAGCAGCGTACAATGAGCAGTTCTTC.

This clone was recorded once. The chain carries TRBV13 and TRBJ1-1; TRBD1 aligns across 9 bases. V trimming: 5 bases; J trimming: 6 bases; junction bases outside the gene matches: 10. CDR1 and CDR2 from the germline V gene are PRHDT and FYEKMQ (reference sequence). The CDR3 sequence is 15 residues long. In nucleotides, the CDR3 is TGTGCCAGCAGCGCCGGACCGGACAGGGGCTCTGAAGCTTTCTTT. Its protein product is CASSAGPDRGSEAFF.

The chain uses TRBV6-5 and TRBJ2-5; TRBD2 matches 8 bases. There are 14 residues in the CDR3. The J segment lost 5 bases and the V segment lost 11 bases, leaving 13 bases of the junction unmatched. CDR1 and CDR2 (germline): MNHEY, SVGAGI. The CDR3, as DNA: TGTGCCGCAGGCCGGCGGGGGGCCGGTGAGACCCAGTACTTC. Translated, it gives CAAGRRGAGETQYF.

The CDR3 sequence is CAQEAVDYGYTF. The CDR3 DNA follows: TGTGCCCAAGAGGCAGTCGACTATGGCTACACCTTC. The chain joins TRBV30 to TRBJ1-2; D ambiguous. This CDR3 is built from 12 residues. Trimming cost V 8 bases and J 3 bases, with 13 bases left between them. Per the germline V gene, CDR1 is GTSNPN and CDR2 is SVGIG (reference sequence). Drawing the rest from reference TRBV30 and TRBJ1-2, the complete variable domain is SQTIHQWPATLVQPVGSPLSLECTVEGTSNPNLYWYRQAAGRGLQLLFYSVGIGQISSEVPQNLSASRPQDRQFILSSKKLLLSDSGFYLCAQEAVDYGYTFGSGTRLTVV.